The 9 T cell receptor beta chains reported below all come from one sample, sequenced in a study of synovial regulatory T cells in juvenile arthritis. Data came from immunoSEQ multiplex PCR; TCRdb stores just in-frame clones and leaves some out. The sample table includes 7,500 to 10,000 clones. Sequencing was performed on Treg cells from blood. Subset: remaining (HLA-DR-negative) circulating blood Treg cells. The receptors stem from a donor aged 2-30 years with juvenile idiopathic arthritis.

In terms of frequency, this clone is medium-sized. This chain links TRBV5-6 with TRBJ2-7; TCRdb selects TRBD1, and the lack of DNA leaves this call unchecked. CDR1 and CDR2 (germline): SGHDT, YYEEEE. This CDR3 contains 16 residues. The DNA is unrecorded. CDR3 residues: CASSSRGVSVGDEQYF.

The chain couples TRBV19 to TRBJ2-4; without DNA, the TCRdb call of TRBD1 cannot be checked. Germline V gene sequence: CDR1 LNHDA, CDR2 SQIVND (reference sequence). This CDR3 is built from 14 residues. The DNA is unrecorded. The CDR3 loop reads CASSPSGAKNIQYF.

The CDR3 region is CASSLPASTSGEGGQFF. The chain carries TRBV18 and TRBJ2-1; the TRBD2 assignment by TCRdb is unverifiable without DNA. The CDR3 is made up of 17 amino acids. No nucleotide data were recorded. Germline CDR1 reads KGHSH; CDR2 reads LQKENI.

J is TRBJ2-2 and V is TRBV11-2. CDR1 is SGHAT and CDR2 is FQNNGV in the germline V gene. CDR3 length equals 14 residues. No coding sequence is recorded. The CDR3 loop reads CASSLMLNTGELFF.

This rearrangement joins TRBV4-1 to TRBJ1-4. This CDR3 is built from 17 residues. DNA was not recorded. The germline gives CDR1 MGHRA, CDR2 YSYEKL. The CDR3 sequence: CASSQDSIRTGDEKLFF.

The CDR3 reads CASGRWDEQYF. The V and J genes are TRBV11-2 and TRBJ2-7. CDR1 and CDR2 from the germline V gene are SGHAT and FQNNGV. The CDR3 contains 11 residues. DNA is not on record. Complete variable domain (other parts from reference TRBV11-2 and TRBJ2-7): EAGVAQSPRYKIIEKRQSVAFWCNPISGHATLYWYQQILGQGPKLLIQFQNNGVVDDSQLPKDRFSAERLKGVDSTLKIQPAKLEDSAVYLCASGRWDEQYFGPGTRLTVT.

The rearrangement joins TRBV5-5 to TRBJ2-3. Per the germline V gene, CDR1 is SGHKS and CDR2 is YYEKEE (reference sequence). This CDR3 contains 12 residues. The record lacks a DNA sequence. This chain's CDR3 is CASSPYPHTQYF.

This chain links TRBV7-2 with TRBJ1-1; TCRdb names TRBD1, which stays unverified in the absence of DNA. The V gene's germline CDR1 is SGHTA and CDR2 FQGNSA. This CDR3 contains 14 residues. Only the protein is on record. CDR3 sequence: CASRVKGESGRAFF. Using reference TRBV7-2 and TRBJ1-1 for the parts outside the CDR3, the full variable domain is GAGVSQSPSNKVTEKGKDVELRCDPISGHTALYWYRQSLGQGLEFLIYFQGNSAPDKSGLPSDRFSAERTGGSVSTLTIQRTQQEDSAVYLCASRVKGESGRAFFGQGTRLTVV.

The V gene is TRBV4-1, the J gene TRBJ2-5; the D call of TRBD2 rests on TCRdb alone, since no DNA is present to check it. CDR3 length: 15 residues. No DNA has been recorded. CDR1 MGHRA and CDR2 YSYEKL come from the germline V gene. CDR3 in amino acids: CASSPLPSDQETQYF.